This entry is about one T cell receptor beta chain. These data are taken from a study of T cells after somatic rescue of genetic block. The germline CDR1 and CDR2 sequences are MGHDK and SYGVNS. Trimming cost V 1 base and J 2 bases; bases outside gene matches: 3. The CDR3 runs 15 residues. The repertoire was sequenced with immunoSEQ multiplex PCR; TCRdb's copy has only in-frame clones and lacks some. The sample comprises tens of thousands of clones, approximately 96% of which are singletons, and about 0.075% rests with the top ten. The receptor comes from a child younger than two. Material: peripheral blood mononuclear cells (PBMCs). The V call is TRBV25-1, the J call TRBJ2-3, with 7 bases fitting TRBD2. Written as DNA, the CDR3 is TGTGCCAGCAGTGAATCGGGGAGGGCCACAGATACGCAGTATTTT. Translation gives CASSESGRATDTQYF.